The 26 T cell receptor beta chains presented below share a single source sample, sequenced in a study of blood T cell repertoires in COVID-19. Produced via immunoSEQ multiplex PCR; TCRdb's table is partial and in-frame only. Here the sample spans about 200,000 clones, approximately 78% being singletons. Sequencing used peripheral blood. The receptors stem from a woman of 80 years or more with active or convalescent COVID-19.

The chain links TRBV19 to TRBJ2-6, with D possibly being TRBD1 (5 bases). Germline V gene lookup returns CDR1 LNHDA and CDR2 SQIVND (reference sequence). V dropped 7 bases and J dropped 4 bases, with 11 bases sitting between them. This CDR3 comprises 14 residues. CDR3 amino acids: CASTRVSGANVLTF. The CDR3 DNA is TGTGCCAGTACCAGGGTGTCAGGGGCCAACGTCCTGACTTTC.

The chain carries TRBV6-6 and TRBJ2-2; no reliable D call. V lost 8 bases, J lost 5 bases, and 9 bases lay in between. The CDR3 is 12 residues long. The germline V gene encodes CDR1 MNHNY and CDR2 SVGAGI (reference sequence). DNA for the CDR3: TGTGCCAGCCGCACTGTGACCGGGGAGCTGTTTTTT. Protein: CASRTVTGELFF.

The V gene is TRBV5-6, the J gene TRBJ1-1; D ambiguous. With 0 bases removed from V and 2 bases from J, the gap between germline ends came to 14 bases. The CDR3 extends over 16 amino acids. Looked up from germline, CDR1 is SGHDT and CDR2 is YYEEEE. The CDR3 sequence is CASSLGSSSGNTEAFF. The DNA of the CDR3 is TGTGCCAGCAGCTTGGGTTCCAGTTCAGGAAACACTGAAGCTTTCTTT.

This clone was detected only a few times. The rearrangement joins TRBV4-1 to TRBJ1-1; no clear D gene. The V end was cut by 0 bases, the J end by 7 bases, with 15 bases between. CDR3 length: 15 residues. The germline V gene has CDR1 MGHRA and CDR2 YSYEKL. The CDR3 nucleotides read TGCGCCAGCAGCCAAGACTTGCAAGTTTGGAGTGAAGCTTTCTTT. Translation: CASSQDLQVWSEAFF.

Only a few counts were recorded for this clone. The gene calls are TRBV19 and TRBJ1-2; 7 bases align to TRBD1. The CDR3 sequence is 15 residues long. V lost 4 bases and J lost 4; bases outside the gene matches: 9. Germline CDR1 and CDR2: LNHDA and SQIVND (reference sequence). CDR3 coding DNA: TGTGCCAGTAGTAGTGTAAACAGGGGCGGCTATGGCTACACCTTC. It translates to CASSSVNRGGYGYTF.

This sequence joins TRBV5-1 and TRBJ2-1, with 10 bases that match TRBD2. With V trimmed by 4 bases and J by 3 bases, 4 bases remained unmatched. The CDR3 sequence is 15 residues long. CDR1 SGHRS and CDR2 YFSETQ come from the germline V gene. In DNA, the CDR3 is TGCGCCAGCAGCGGTAGCGGGGGGCGCTACAATGAGCAGTTCTTC. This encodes CASSGSGGRYNEQFF. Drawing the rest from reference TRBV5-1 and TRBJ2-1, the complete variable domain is KAGVTQTPRYLIKTRGQQVTLSCSPISGHRSVSWYQQTPGQGLQFLFEYFSETQRNKGNFPGRFSGRQFSNSRSEMNVSTLELGDSALYLCASSGSGGRYNEQFFGPGTRLTVL.

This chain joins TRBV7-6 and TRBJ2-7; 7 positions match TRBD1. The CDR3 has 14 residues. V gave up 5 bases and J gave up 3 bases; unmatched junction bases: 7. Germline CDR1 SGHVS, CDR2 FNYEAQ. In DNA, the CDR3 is TGTGCCAGCAGCCGTTCAGGGGGTCTCTACGAGCAGTACTTC. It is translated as CASSRSGGLYEQYF. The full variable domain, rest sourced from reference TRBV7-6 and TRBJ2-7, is GAGVSQSPRYKVTKRGQDVALRCDPISGHVSLYWYRQALGQGPEFLTYFNYEAQQDKSGLPNDRFSAERPEGSISTLTIQRTEQRDSAMYRCASSRSGGLYEQYFGPGTRLTVT.

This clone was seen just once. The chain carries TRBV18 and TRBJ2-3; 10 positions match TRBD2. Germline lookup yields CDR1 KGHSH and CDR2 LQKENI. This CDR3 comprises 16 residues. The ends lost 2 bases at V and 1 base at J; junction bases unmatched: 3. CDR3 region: CASSPALAGGTDTQYF. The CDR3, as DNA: TGTGCCAGCTCACCAGCGCTAGCGGGGGGCACAGATACGCAGTATTTT.

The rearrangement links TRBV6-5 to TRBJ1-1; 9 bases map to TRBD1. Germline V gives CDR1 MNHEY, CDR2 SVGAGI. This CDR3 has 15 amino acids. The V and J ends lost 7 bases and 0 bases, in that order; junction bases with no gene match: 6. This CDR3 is CASKYTGGLNTEAFF. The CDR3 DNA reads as TGTGCCAGCAAGTACACAGGGGGCTTGAACACTGAAGCTTTCTTT.

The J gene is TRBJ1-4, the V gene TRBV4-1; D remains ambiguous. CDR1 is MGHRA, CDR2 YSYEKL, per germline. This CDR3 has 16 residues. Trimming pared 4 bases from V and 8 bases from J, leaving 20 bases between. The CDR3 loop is CASSPWGTRTGEKLFF. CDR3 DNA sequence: TGCGCCAGCAGCCCCTGGGGTACAAGGACGGGGGAAAAACTGTTTTTT.

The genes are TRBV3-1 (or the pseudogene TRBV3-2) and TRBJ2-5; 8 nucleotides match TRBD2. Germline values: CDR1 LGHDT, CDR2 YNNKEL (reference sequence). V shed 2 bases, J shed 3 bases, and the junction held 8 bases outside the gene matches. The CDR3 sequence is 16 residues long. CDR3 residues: CASSQRRGGRKETQYF. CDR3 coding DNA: TGTGCCAGCAGCCAACGACGGGGGGGCCGAAAAGAGACCCAGTACTTC.

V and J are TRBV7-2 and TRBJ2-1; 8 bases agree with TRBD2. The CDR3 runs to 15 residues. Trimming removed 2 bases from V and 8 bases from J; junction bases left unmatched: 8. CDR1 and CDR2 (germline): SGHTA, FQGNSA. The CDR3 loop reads CASSLTSGLSDEQFF. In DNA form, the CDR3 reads TGTGCCAGCAGCTTAACTAGCGGCCTATCGGATGAGCAGTTCTTC. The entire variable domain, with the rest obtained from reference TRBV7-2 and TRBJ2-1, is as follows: GAGVSQSPSNKVTEKGKDVELRCDPISGHTALYWYRQSLGQGLEFLIYFQGNSAPDKSGLPSDRFSAERTGGSVSTLTIQRTQQEDSAVYLCASSLTSGLSDEQFFGPGTRLTVL.

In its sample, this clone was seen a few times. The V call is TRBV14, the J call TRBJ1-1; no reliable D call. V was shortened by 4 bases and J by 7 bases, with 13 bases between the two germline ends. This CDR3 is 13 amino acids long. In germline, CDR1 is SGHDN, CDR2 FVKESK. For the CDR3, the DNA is TGTGCCAGCAGCCGACGCGGGATCTATGAAGCTTTCTTT. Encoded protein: CASSRRGIYEAFF.

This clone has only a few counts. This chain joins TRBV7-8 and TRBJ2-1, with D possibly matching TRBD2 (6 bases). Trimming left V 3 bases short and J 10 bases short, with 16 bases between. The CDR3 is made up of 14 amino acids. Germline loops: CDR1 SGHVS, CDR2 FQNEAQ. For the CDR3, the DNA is TGTGCCAGCAGCTTTCGGGGGAAAATGGGGGAGCAGTTCTTC. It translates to CASSFRGKMGEQFF.

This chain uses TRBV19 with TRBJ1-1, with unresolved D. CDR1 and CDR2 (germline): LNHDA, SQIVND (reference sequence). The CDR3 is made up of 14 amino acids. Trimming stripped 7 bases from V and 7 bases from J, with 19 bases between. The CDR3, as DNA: TGTGCCAGTATGATCACAGCGGTTCGGGGTGAAGCTTTCTTT. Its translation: CASMITAVRGEAFF. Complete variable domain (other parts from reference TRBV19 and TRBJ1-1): DGGITQSPKYLFRKEGQNVTLSCEQNLNHDAMYWYRQDPGQGLRLIYYSQIVNDFQKGDIAEGYSVSREKKESFPLTVTSAQKNPTAFYLCASMITAVRGEAFFGQGTRLTVV.

CDR3 in DNA: TGTGCCAGCAGCCACACTAGCGGGGGTACCTACGAGCAGTACTTC. Encoded protein: CASSHTSGGTYEQYF. This rearrangement joins TRBV4-2 to TRBJ2-7, with 11 bases aligning to TRBD2. Germline lookup yields CDR1 LGHNA and CDR2 YNFKEQ. The CDR3 is 15 residues long. With 3 bases clipped from V and 2 bases from J, the junction kept 3 bases outside the gene matches.

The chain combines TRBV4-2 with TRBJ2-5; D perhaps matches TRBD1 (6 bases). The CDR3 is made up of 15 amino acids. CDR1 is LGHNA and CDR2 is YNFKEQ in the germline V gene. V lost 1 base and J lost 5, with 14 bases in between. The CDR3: CASSQAGRGKETQYF. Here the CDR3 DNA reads TGTGCCAGCAGCCAAGCGGGCAGGGGAAAGGAGACCCAGTACTTC.

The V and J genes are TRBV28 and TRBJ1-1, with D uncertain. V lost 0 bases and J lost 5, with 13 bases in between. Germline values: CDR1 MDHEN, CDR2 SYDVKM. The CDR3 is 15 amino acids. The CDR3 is CASSLWVRGGTEAFF. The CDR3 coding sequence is TGTGCCAGCAGTTTATGGGTCCGGGGAGGGACTGAAGCTTTCTTT.

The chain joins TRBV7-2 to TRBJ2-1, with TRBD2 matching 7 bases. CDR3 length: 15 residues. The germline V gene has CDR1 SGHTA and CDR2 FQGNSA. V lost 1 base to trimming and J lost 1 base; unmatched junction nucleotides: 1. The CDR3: CASSLGAGSYNEQFF. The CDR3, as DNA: TGTGCCAGCAGCTTAGGAGCGGGGTCCTACAATGAGCAGTTCTTC.

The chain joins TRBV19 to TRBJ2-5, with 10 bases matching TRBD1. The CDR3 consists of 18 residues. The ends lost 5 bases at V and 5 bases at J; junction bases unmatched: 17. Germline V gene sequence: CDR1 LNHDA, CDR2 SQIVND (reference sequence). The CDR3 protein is CASSLQPVADRGRETQYF. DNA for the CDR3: TGTGCCAGTAGTCTTCAACCGGTGGCCGACAGGGGGCGGGAGACCCAGTACTTC.

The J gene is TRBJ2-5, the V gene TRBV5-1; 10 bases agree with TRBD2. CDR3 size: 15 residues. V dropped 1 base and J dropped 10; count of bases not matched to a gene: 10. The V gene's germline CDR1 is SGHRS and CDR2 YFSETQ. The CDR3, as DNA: TGCGCCAGCAGCTTGCCCCTAGCGGGGGCAGGGGACCAGTACTTC. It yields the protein CASSLPLAGAGDQYF.

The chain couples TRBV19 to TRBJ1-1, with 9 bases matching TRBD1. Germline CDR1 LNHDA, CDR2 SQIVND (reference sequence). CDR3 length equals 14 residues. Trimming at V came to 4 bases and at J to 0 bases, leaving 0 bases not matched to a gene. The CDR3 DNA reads TGTGCCAGTAGTAGGGACAGGGTGAACACTGAAGCTTTCTTT. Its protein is CASSRDRVNTEAFF.

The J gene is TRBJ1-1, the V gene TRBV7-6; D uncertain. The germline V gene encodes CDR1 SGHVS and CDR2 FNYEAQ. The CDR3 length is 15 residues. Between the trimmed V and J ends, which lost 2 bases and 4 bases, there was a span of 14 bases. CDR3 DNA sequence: TGTGCCAGCAGCTTACTTGCGCAGGAGGGCACTGAAGCTTTCTTT. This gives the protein CASSLLAQEGTEAFF.

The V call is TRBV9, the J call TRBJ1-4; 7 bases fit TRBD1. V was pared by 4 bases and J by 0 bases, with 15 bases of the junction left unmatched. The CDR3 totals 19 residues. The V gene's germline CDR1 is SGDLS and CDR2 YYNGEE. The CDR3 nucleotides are TGTGCCAGCAGCCCCCGGGAAAGGGGGCAGGGAGCAACTAATGAAAAACTGTTTTTT. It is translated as CASSPRERGQGATNEKLFF.

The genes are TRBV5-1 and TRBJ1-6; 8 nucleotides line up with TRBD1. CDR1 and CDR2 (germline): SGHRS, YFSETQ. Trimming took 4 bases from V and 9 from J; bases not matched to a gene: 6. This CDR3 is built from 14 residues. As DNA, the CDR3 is TGCGCCAGCAGCCCGACAGGGGATGGTTCACCCCTCCACTTT. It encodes CASSPTGDGSPLHF.

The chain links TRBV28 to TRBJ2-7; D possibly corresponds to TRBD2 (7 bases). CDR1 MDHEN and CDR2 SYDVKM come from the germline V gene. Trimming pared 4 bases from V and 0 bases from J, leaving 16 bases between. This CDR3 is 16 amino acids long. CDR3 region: CASSSTKRGGSYEQYF. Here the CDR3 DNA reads TGTGCCAGCAGTTCGACCAAAAGGGGGGGCTCCTACGAGCAGTACTTC.